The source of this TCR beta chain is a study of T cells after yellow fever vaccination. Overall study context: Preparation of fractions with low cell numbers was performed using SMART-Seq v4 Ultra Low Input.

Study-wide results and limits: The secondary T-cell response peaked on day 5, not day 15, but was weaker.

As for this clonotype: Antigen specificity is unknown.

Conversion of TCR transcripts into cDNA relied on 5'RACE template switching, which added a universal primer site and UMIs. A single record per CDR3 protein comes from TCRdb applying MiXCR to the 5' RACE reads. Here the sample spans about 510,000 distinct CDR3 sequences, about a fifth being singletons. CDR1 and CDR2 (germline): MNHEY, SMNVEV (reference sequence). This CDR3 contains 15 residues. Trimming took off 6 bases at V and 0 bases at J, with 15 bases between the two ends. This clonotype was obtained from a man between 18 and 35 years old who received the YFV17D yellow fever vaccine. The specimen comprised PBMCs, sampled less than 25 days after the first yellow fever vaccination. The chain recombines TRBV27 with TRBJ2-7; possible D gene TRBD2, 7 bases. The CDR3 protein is CASRQGGGGSYEQYV. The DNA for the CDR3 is TGTGCCAGCAGGCAGGGAGGGGGTGGCTCCTACGAGCAGTACGTC.